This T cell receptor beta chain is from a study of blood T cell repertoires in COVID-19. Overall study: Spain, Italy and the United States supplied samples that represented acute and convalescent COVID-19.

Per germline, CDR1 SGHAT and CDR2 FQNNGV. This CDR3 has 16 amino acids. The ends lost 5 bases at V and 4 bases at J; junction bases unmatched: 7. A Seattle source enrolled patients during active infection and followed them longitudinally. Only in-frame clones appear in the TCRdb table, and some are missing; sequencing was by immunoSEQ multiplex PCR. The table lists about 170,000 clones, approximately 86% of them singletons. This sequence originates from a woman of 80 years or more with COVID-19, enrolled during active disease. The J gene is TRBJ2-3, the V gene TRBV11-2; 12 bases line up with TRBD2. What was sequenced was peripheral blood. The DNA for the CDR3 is TGTGCCAGCAGCCTGACTAGCGGGAGAACGGCAGATACGCAGTATTTT. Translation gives CASSLTSGRTADTQYF.